This paragraph reports one TCR beta chain. Its antigen is unidentified. Regarding treatment: oral pan-JAK inhibitor, 5-10 mg twice daily. Alopecia areata patients had lesional scalp punch biopsies and peripheral blood taken from them. These data are taken from a study of CD8+ T cells in alopecia areata. After isolation, RNA underwent reverse transcription to generate cDNA as the sequencing template. Sequencing used immunoSEQ multiplex PCR; TCRdb keeps in-frame clones, though not all of them. The sample lists fewer than 250,000 clones, around 60% occurring once. Study-wide results and caveats: With patients, TCR sharing proved less clear than in mice, a difference possibly related to HLA.

Germline CDR1 SGHVS, CDR2 FNYEAQ. The V and J ends lost 5 bases and 5 bases respectively, with 18 bases between them. The CDR3 totals 16 residues. Sequencing was performed on CD4+ T cells sorted from blood, taken at week 4, from a patient treated with tofacitinib. This clonotype originated in a human donor with alopecia areata. This chain connects TRBV7-6 to TRBJ2-2, with D uncertain. Written as DNA, the CDR3 is TGTGCCAGCAGCCCAACGGCGAGCCGGTTTACCGGGGAGCTGTTTTTT. It specifies CASSPTASRFTGELFF.